The 5 T cell receptor beta chains reported below all come from one sample, sequenced in a study of cytomegalovirus exposure and HLA in healthy donors. Primers for the PCR totalled 60 Vbeta and 13 Jbeta. The table came from immunoSEQ multiplex PCR; TCRdb's copy has only in-frame clones and leaves some out. This specimen shows some 130,000 clones; the ten leading clones hold 1.5% to 2%. The sequencing input was PBMCs. The receptors here all came from a man aged 18 to 30 in good health and CMV-seronegative.

The chain links TRBV5-4 to TRBJ2-1, with D maybe TRBD2 (5 bases). Looked up from germline, CDR1 is SGHNT and CDR2 is YYREEE (reference sequence). The CDR3 loop spans 14 amino acids. The germline V and J ends were trimmed by 6 bases and 0 bases, with 10 bases remaining between them. CDR3 bases: TGTGCCAGCATGGAGGTGTCCTCCTACAATGAGCAGTTCTTC. This encodes CASMEVSSYNEQFF.

This chain joins TRBV6-5 and TRBJ1-1, with D possibly being TRBD1 (5 bases). Germline CDR1 is MNHEY and CDR2 is SVGAGI. The V end was cut by 3 bases, the J end by 7 bases, with 12 bases between. This CDR3 has 13 amino acids. In nucleotides, the CDR3 is TGTGCCAGCAGTTATTCGGGGGGTTATGAAGCTTTCTTT. This translates into CASSYSGGYEAFF.

The CDR3 bases are TGTGCCAGCAGCTTAGCGCTGACTGGTGAAGCTTTCTTT. It translates to CASSLALTGEAFF. The V and J genes are TRBV7-2 and TRBJ1-1; unclear D gene. The CDR3 is 13 residues long. Trimming removed 0 bases from V and 7 bases from J, with 9 bases in between. Germline loops: CDR1 SGHTA, CDR2 FQGNSA.

CDR3 in amino acids: CASSYSPTEAFF. In DNA, the CDR3 is TGTGCCAGCAGTTACTCCCCTACTGAAGCTTTCTTT. The chain is built from TRBV6-6 and TRBJ1-1; D gene uncertain. V dropped 0 bases and J dropped 5 bases, with 4 bases sitting between them. CDR3 length equals 12 residues. The germline CDR1 and CDR2 sequences are MNHNY and SVGAGI (reference sequence).

The chain links TRBV19 to TRBJ2-5; 10 bases align to TRBD1. The J call may be incorrect, as the DNA end agrees better with TRBJ2-7. The germline V gene has CDR1 LNHDA and CDR2 SQIVND (reference sequence). CDR3 size: 15 residues. In DNA, the CDR3 is TGTGCCAGTGCTTTGGGGGGACAGGGGTACCACGAGCAGTACTTC. Encoded protein: CASALGGQGYHEQYF.